Below, 23 T cell receptor beta chains from the same sample are listed, as sequenced in a study of cytomegalovirus exposure and HLA in healthy donors. TCRdb's table, derived via immunoSEQ multiplex PCR, lists solely in-frame clones and lacks some. The sample has approximately 140,000 clones; 70% to 90% are singletons. Material for sequencing was PBMCs. The source of these receptors is a man aged 18 to 29 in good health and CMV-seronegative.

This chain connects TRBV5-1 to TRBJ2-3; 10 bases are shared with TRBD2. CDR1 and CDR2 from the germline V gene are SGHRS and YFSETQ. This CDR3 has 15 residues. Unmatched junction bases numbered 2, after V lost 0 bases and J lost 4 bases. The CDR3 protein is CASSLGLAGADTQYF. CDR3 coding DNA: TGCGCCAGCAGCTTGGGGCTAGCGGGAGCAGATACGCAGTATTTT.

The V call is TRBV6-1, the J call TRBJ2-7; 7 nucleotides agree with TRBD2. The germline CDR1 and CDR2 sequences are MNHNS and SASEGT. V dropped 0 bases and J dropped 1; count of bases not matched to a gene: 6. The length of the CDR3 is 16 residues. CDR3 DNA: TGTGCCAGCAGTGAAGCGCAAGCGGGAAGGTCCTACGAGCAGTACTTC. Its translation: CASSEAQAGRSYEQYF.

The rearrangement joins TRBV27 to TRBJ2-1, with 9 bases that match TRBD1. The CDR3 is made up of 20 amino acids. Germline CDR1 is MNHEY and CDR2 is SMNVEV (reference sequence). V lost 6 bases, J lost 0 bases, and 18 bases stayed unmatched. In nucleotides, the CDR3 is TGTGCCAGCAGACCCCTGGCGGGACAGGGCCTTCTCGGCTCCTACAATGAGCAGTTCTTC. Translation gives CASRPLAGQGLLGSYNEQFF.

The chain links TRBV28 to TRBJ2-1, with 8 bases identical to TRBD2. J lost 6 bases, V lost 6 bases, and 7 bases had no gene match. The CDR3 is made up of 14 amino acids. Germline V CDR1 and CDR2: MDHEN, SYDVKM. The CDR3 DNA reads TGTGCCAGCAGCCCCGGACTAGCCGCCAATGAGCAGTTCTTC. As protein: CASSPGLAANEQFF.

This clone was seen a single time. The V and J genes are TRBV2 and TRBJ2-1; 7 bases agree with TRBD2. V dropped 6 bases and J dropped 6; count of bases not matched to a gene: 8. CDR3 length: 14 residues. From germline, CDR1 is SNHLY and CDR2 FYNNEI. CDR3 sequence (DNA): TGTGCCAGCAGCGCGACCCGCGGGGGCAATGAGCAGTTCTTC. This sequence encodes CASSATRGGNEQFF.

The chain is built from TRBV7-7 and TRBJ2-1, with 12 bases fitting TRBD2. Germline V gene sequence: CDR1 SSHAT, CDR2 FNYEAQ (reference sequence). This CDR3 region has 16 residues. Unmatched junction bases numbered 8, after V lost 5 bases and J lost 6 bases. For the CDR3, the DNA is TGTGCCAGCAGCCATCCAAGGACTAGCGGGGCCAATGAGCAGTTCTTC. Protein: CASSHPRTSGANEQFF.

The J gene is TRBJ2-7, the V gene TRBV9; TRBD2 is a possible D gene (5 bases). CDR3 length equals 15 residues. Germline V gene sequence: CDR1 SGDLS, CDR2 YYNGEE. V lost 0 bases, J lost 0 bases, and 10 bases lay in between. CDR3 coding DNA: TGTGCCAGCAGCGTAGGCACGGGGAGCTCCTACGAGCAGTACTTC. It translates to CASSVGTGSSYEQYF.

The CDR3 sequence: CAWSVRGLAESNEQYF. DNA of the CDR3: TGTGCCTGGAGTGTAAGAGGGTTAGCTGAGTCCAACGAGCAGTACTTC. This chain connects TRBV30 to TRBJ2-7, with D perhaps matching TRBD2 (5 bases). Trimming shortened V by 0 bases and J by 5 bases, and 20 bases separated the two germline ends. Germline V gene sequence: CDR1 GTSNPN, CDR2 SVGIG (reference sequence). The CDR3 is 16 amino acids.

The gene calls are TRBV21-1 and TRBJ1-2. TRBV21-1 is deemed a pseudogene. The CDR3 is 13 amino acids. CDR3 bases: TGTGCCAGCAGCAGTCTCCCTCCGGATGGCTACACCTTC. Its translation is CASSSLPPDGYTF.

The V gene is TRBV7-9, the J gene TRBJ2-1; TRBD1 aligns across 9 bases. V lost 3 bases and J lost 8; bases outside the gene matches: 17. Germline V gene data show CDR1 as SEHNR and CDR2 as FQNEAQ (reference sequence). The CDR3 has 18 amino acids. The DNA of the CDR3 is TGTGCCAGCAGCTTTGTACACGTTTCACAGGGGGCTGGCGATGAGCAGTTCTTC. Amino acid sequence: CASSFVHVSQGAGDEQFF.

This clone has a handful of counts. The chain joins TRBV27 to TRBJ1-2; TRBD1 might be the D (5 bases). Trimming removed 6 bases from V and 5 bases from J, with 13 bases in between. The CDR3 is made up of 13 amino acids. From germline, CDR1 is MNHEY and CDR2 SMNVEV (reference sequence). CDR3 amino acids: CASSPGGGYGYTF. The DNA for the CDR3 is TGTGCCAGCAGCCCGGGGGGGGGATATGGCTACACCTTC.

V gene TRBV27 combines with J gene TRBJ1-2; 10 bases are a match to TRBD1. Germline assignment: CDR1 MNHEY and CDR2 SMNVEV (reference sequence). The CDR3 is 15 amino acids. Trimming took 8 bases from V and 7 from J; bases not matched to a gene: 13. CDR3 in amino acids: CASFDPGQGKFGYTF. The CDR3 region has the DNA TGTGCCAGCTTCGATCCGGGACAGGGGAAGTTTGGCTACACCTTC.

J is TRBJ1-1 and V is TRBV9; 9 bases are a match to TRBD1. This CDR3 region has 15 residues. CDR1 is SGDLS, CDR2 YYNGEE, per germline. V lost 4 bases, J lost 5 bases, and 9 bases stayed unmatched. The CDR3 nucleotides read TGTGCCAGCAGCCCATGGACAGGGGAGGGAACTGAAGCTTTCTTT. Translated: CASSPWTGEGTEAFF.

CDR3 nucleotides: TGTGCCAGCAGTGAAGCGCTAGGGGCAGGTGGGAATCAGCCCCAGCATTTT. This sequence encodes CASSEALGAGGNQPQHF. The rearrangement uses TRBV6-1 and TRBJ1-5; D is possibly TRBD1 (5 bases). Germline lookup yields CDR1 MNHNS and CDR2 SASEGT. The CDR3 consists of 17 residues. The V end lost 0 bases, the J end lost 4 bases, and 16 bases lay between the germline ends.

The chain employs TRBV6-1 and TRBJ1-2; D may be TRBD1 (5 bases). The CDR3 has 13 residues. CDR1 and CDR2 (germline): MNHNS, SASEGT. V shed 9 bases and J shed 5 bases, with 16 bases lying between them. The CDR3 bases are TGTGCCAGTCGTGTGGAGGGGTTATATGGCTACACCTTC. Residues: CASRVEGLYGYTF.

V usage is TRBV10-3 and J usage is TRBJ2-7; tentatively, D is TRBD2 (6 bases). Trimming left V 2 bases short and J 4 bases short, with 18 bases between. CDR3 length: 16 residues. Germline loops: CDR1 ENHRY, CDR2 SYGVKD. The CDR3 nucleotides are TGTGCCATCAGTGAGAGAGGACGGGAGTCCGGGTACGAGCAGTACTTC. As protein: CAISERGRESGYEQYF.

The table lists this clone with a few counts. The chain has TRBV5-6 and TRBJ2-2, with 9 nucleotides matching TRBD1. Germline CDR1 SGHDT, CDR2 YYEEEE. With 1 base clipped from V and 5 bases from J, the junction kept 6 bases outside the gene matches. This CDR3 spans 16 amino acids. In DNA, the CDR3 is TGTGCCAGCAGCTTGAGGGGACAGGGTCTAACCGGGGAGCTGTTTTTT. It codes for CASSLRGQGLTGELFF.

The V call is TRBV5-1, the J call TRBJ2-3; D is perhaps TRBD1 (6 bases). This CDR3 has 16 amino acids. Germline V lookup: CDR1 SGHRS, CDR2 YFSETQ. Trimming shortened V by 1 base and J by 2 bases, and 14 bases separated the two germline ends. For the CDR3, the DNA is TGCGCCAGCAGCTTGATCGGCAGGGGAGCCACAGATACGCAGTATTTT. Translating it yields CASSLIGRGATDTQYF. Full variable domain (remainder filled in from reference TRBV5-1 and TRBJ2-3): KAGVTQTPRYLIKTRGQQVTLSCSPISGHRSVSWYQQTPGQGLQFLFEYFSETQRNKGNFPGRFSGRQFSNSRSEMNVSTLELGDSALYLCASSLIGRGATDTQYFGPGTRLTVL.

This chain joins TRBV9 and TRBJ2-3, with D possibly being TRBD2 (6 bases). Trimming pared 4 bases from V and 2 bases from J, leaving 14 bases between. The CDR3 is made up of 15 amino acids. Germline V CDR1 and CDR2: SGDLS, YYNGEE. CDR3 sequence (DNA): TGTGCCAGCAGCCCTATTAGCGGCCCCACAGATACGCAGTATTTT. Translation: CASSPISGPTDTQYF.

J is TRBJ1-1 and V is TRBV2; D remains ambiguous. This CDR3 has 13 residues. The germline V and J ends were trimmed by 5 bases and 5 bases, with 12 bases remaining between them. In germline, CDR1 is SNHLY, CDR2 FYNNEI. CDR3 DNA: TGTGCCAGCAGTCAATGGGGAGAAACTGAAGCTTTCTTT. Its protein is CASSQWGETEAFF.

This clone was picked up one time. J is TRBJ2-2 and V is TRBV19; 7 bases align to TRBD1. V dropped 5 bases and J dropped 4; count of bases not matched to a gene: 10. The CDR3 runs 16 residues. CDR1 LNHDA and CDR2 SQIVND come from the germline V gene (reference sequence). CDR3: CASSPSGGIGTGELFF. The CDR3 DNA is TGTGCCAGTAGTCCGTCAGGGGGTATAGGCACCGGGGAGCTGTTTTTT.

V gene TRBV9 combines with J gene TRBJ2-2; the match to TRBD1 covers 7 bases. With V trimmed by 4 bases and J by 6 bases, 18 bases remained unmatched. The germline V gene has CDR1 SGDLS and CDR2 YYNGEE. The CDR3 sequence is 18 residues long. CDR3 sequence: CASSFPLGGRGRSGELFF. CDR3 DNA sequence: TGTGCCAGCAGCTTCCCCCTTGGGGGTAGGGGGCGCTCCGGGGAGCTGTTTTTT.

This chain uses TRBV5-8 with TRBJ2-1, with a weak D call TRBD2 (5 bases). CDR3 length equals 15 residues. Germline CDR1 reads SGHTS; CDR2 reads YDEGEE. The V end lost 7 bases, the J end lost 0 bases, and 14 bases lay between the germline ends. The CDR3 sequence is CASSTLGSSYNEQFF. CDR3 DNA: TGTGCCAGCTCAACGCTGGGGAGCTCCTACAATGAGCAGTTCTTC.